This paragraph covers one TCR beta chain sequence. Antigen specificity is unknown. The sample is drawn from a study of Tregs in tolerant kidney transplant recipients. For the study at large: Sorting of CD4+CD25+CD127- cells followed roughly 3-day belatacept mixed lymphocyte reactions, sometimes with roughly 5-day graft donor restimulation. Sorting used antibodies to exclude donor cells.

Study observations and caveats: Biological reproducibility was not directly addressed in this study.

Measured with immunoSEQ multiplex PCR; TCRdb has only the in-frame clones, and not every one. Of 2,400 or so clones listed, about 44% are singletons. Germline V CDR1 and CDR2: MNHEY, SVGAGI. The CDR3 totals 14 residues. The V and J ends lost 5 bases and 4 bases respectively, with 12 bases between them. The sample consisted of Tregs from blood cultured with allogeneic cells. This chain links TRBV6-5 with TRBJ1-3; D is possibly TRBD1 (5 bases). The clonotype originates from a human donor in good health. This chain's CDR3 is CASSLGGRGNTIYF. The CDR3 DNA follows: TGTGCCAGCAGTCTCGGGGGACGGGGAAACACCATATATTTT.